This T cell receptor beta chain was retrieved from a study of shared clonotypes between healthy human individuals. Study outcomes and limitations: Investigators collected only blood, and repertoires in tissues likely differ. Non-shared clonotypes showed lower generation probabilities than clonotypes common to all four donors.

Selected positively for CCR7 and CD45RO-negative, naive CD8 cells excluded terminally differentiated effector memory CD45RA+ cells. Adults of Caucasian background living in Nashville, Tennessee made up all donors. Sorted-subset replicate PCR reactions contained roughly 200 ng DNA, corresponding to some 29,000 T cell genomes. The protocol was immunoSEQ multiplex PCR, while the TCRdb copy is restricted to in-frame clones and leaves out a portion. The sample lists about 2 million clones, about 95% seen once, with roughly 1% in the top ten. As to this clone: Its antigen is not identified.

Germline CDR1 MNHEY, CDR2 SVGAGI. The V and J ends lost 6 bases and 6 bases respectively, with 12 bases between them. The CDR3 spans 12 residues. Sequenced: naive CD8+ T cells sorted from blood. The chain uses TRBV6-5 and TRBJ2-7, with no clear D. The receptor comes from a man between 18 and 29 years old in good health. This CDR3 is CASSHLPVEQYF. The CDR3 region has the DNA TGTGCCAGCAGCCACCTTCCCGTCGAGCAGTACTTC.